This T cell receptor (beta chain) was captured in a study of shared clonotypes between healthy human individuals. Across the study: Donor ages ranged 18 to 49 years: a couple of women, a few men.

Remarks on this clone: Its antigen is unknown. Within the sample, other DNA sequences also encode this same CDR3.

Some 30,000 T cell genomes, or approximately 0.2 ug DNA, went into the sorted-subset replicate PCRs. The assay was immunoSEQ multiplex PCR, and TCRdb's table has in-frame clones only and misses some. The sample lists under 2,500,000 clones, approximately 94% seen once, with less than 0.15% in the top ten. Germline V gene lookup returns CDR1 MNHNS and CDR2 SASEGT. This CDR3 is 14 amino acids long. The trim removed 0 bases at V and 6 bases at J, leaving 4 bases unmatched. Study-wide findings and caveats: Larger estimated richness was generally recorded for naive subsets relative to memory subsets. With a few donors compared, 4% to 5% of naive CD4 clonotypes were shared.

This receptor was identified in a man aged 18 to 29 in good health. The sequenced sample was naive CD4+ T cells sorted from blood. Subset described: CD45RA+ positively selected. This rearrangement joins TRBV6-1 to TRBJ1-2; the match to TRBD1 covers 7 bases. DNA of the CDR3: TGTGCCAGCAGTGAAGCGCGACAGGGAGATGGCTACACCTTC. This sequence encodes CASSEARQGDGYTF.